A single sample is the source of the 14 T cell receptor beta chains below, sequenced in a study of blood T cell repertoires in COVID-19. Assay: immunoSEQ multiplex PCR; the TCRdb copy retains only in-frame clones and omits some. Counted here are more than 300,000 clones, around 90% occurring once; the ten biggest clones make up 1.2%. Material for sequencing was PBMCs or T cells enriched from blood (not recorded which). The source is a young woman who had recovered from COVID-19.

The chain links TRBV13 to TRBJ1-4; D is uncertain. The germline V gene encodes CDR1 PRHDT and CDR2 FYEKMQ (reference sequence). The CDR3 consists of 19 residues. The ends were cut back, 5 bases at V and 5 bases at J, with 27 bases in the middle. CDR3 region: CASSGSLGSSIPQNEKLFF. The CDR3 coding sequence is TGTGCCAGCAGCGGCTCTCTCGGGAGTTCCATCCCTCAGAATGAAAAACTGTTTTTT.

The V and J genes are TRBV19 and TRBJ2-1; TRBD2 matches 7 bases. Trimming took 5 bases from V and 7 from J; bases not matched to a gene: 17. Germline V CDR1 and CDR2: LNHDA, SQIVND (reference sequence). CDR3 length: 17 amino acids. In DNA form, the CDR3 reads TGTGCCAGTAGTCCCCAAGGGCGATCGGGGGGTCGAAATGAGCAGTTCTTC. Its translation: CASSPQGRSGGRNEQFF.

The CDR3 sequence is CSARSSGPQHF. CDR3 nucleotide sequence: TGCAGTGCTAGGTCCTCCGGGCCCCAGCATTTT. V usage is TRBV20-1 and J usage is TRBJ1-5; no firm D call. The CDR3 sequence is 11 residues long. Germline V gene data show CDR1 as DFQATT and CDR2 as SNEGSKA (reference sequence). V was cut by 3 bases and J by 9 bases, with 9 bases left in between.

This clone was counted once. J is TRBJ1-1 and V is TRBV5-8, with D tentatively TRBD1 (5 bases). Trimming cost V 2 bases and J 8 bases, with 13 bases left between them. The CDR3 has 13 residues. Germline V lookup: CDR1 SGHTS, CDR2 YDEGEE. CDR3 DNA: TGTGCCAGCAGCTTAACTACGCAGGGCGAAGCTTTCTTT. As protein: CASSLTTQGEAFF.

With regard to this clone: The sample has other DNA sequences that encode this CDR3 too. The chain combines TRBV19 with TRBJ1-1; maybe TRBD1 (6 bases). The CDR3 length is 12 residues. Germline V gene data show CDR1 as LNHDA and CDR2 as SQIVND (reference sequence). The V end was cut by 5 bases, the J end by 4 bases, with 8 bases between. CDR3 in amino acids: CASSGGRTEAFF. CDR3 sequence (DNA): TGTGCCAGTAGTGGGGGCCGCACTGAAGCTTTCTTT.

The rearrangement uses TRBV4-1 and TRBJ1-6, with 8 nucleotides matching TRBD1. Trimming cost V 2 bases and J 5 bases; bases outside gene matches: 2. The CDR3 has 15 residues. Germline V CDR1 and CDR2: MGHRA, YSYEKL. CDR3 sequence: CASSQLDRDNSPLHF. As DNA, the CDR3 is TGCGCCAGCAGCCAACTGGACAGGGATAATTCACCCCTCCACTTT.

This chain uses TRBV4-3 with TRBJ2-1; 11 bases are a match to TRBD2. The V gene end was trimmed by 2 bases and the J gene end by 2 bases; junction bases not matched to a gene: 8. The CDR3 sequence is 18 residues long. Germline CDR1 is LGHNA and CDR2 is YSLEER. The CDR3 nucleotides are TGCGCCAGCAGCCAATTTAGCGGGGGGGCCTCCCCCTACAATGAGCAGTTCTTC. Translated, it gives CASSQFSGGASPYNEQFF.

The rearrangement joins TRBV24-1 to TRBJ2-2; 8 bases fit TRBD1. The V and J ends lost 3 bases and 8 bases, in that order; junction bases with no gene match: 7. Germline values: CDR1 KGHDR, CDR2 SFDVKD. There are 15 residues in the CDR3. The CDR3 DNA is TGTGCCACCAGTGATCGAGGACAGGGAGCGGGGGAGCTGTTTTTT. Amino acids: CATSDRGQGAGELFF.

V and J are TRBV23-1 and TRBJ1-5; D ambiguous. TRBV23-1 is filed as an ORF, its function uncertain. V shed 2 bases and J shed 3 bases, with 11 bases lying between them. The CDR3 consists of 15 residues. This CDR3 is CASSQMGQNNQPQHF. The CDR3 DNA reads as TGCGCCAGCAGTCAAATGGGCCAGAACAATCAGCCCCAGCATTTT.

The chain links TRBV24-1 to TRBJ2-1; TRBD2 agrees at 14 bases. The germline gives CDR1 KGHDR, CDR2 SFDVKD. Trimming took 0 bases from V and 8 from J; bases not matched to a gene: 11. This CDR3 is 19 amino acids long. CDR3 sequence: CATSDLYTPGTSGSYEQFF. The DNA of the CDR3 is TGTGCCACCAGTGATTTGTATACTCCGGGGACTAGCGGGAGCTATGAGCAGTTCTTC.

The chain carries TRBV5-1 and TRBJ1-2; TRBD1 agrees at 7 bases. J lost 2 bases, V lost 0 bases, and 10 bases had no gene match. Germline V CDR1 and CDR2: SGHRS, YFSETQ. The CDR3 sequence is 17 residues long. CDR3 region: CASSLGHRGQINYGYTF. For the CDR3, the DNA is TGCGCCAGCAGCTTGGGGCACAGGGGTCAAATCAACTATGGCTACACCTTC.

There are a few counts of this clone. This chain links TRBV18 with TRBJ2-3; 7 bases line up with TRBD1. After removal of 0 bases from V and 2 bases from J, the junction contained 11 bases not matched to a gene. Looked up from germline, CDR1 is KGHSH and CDR2 is LQKENI. This CDR3 comprises 18 residues. The CDR3 bases are TGTGCCAGCTCACCACCGGACAGGAAACATGTGCCCACAGATACGCAGTATTTT. This gives the protein CASSPPDRKHVPTDTQYF.

The gene calls are TRBV6-5 and TRBJ2-3; D is unresolved. V was shortened by 5 bases and J by 0 bases, with 9 bases between the two germline ends. The CDR3 extends over 14 amino acids. CDR1 and CDR2 from the germline V gene are MNHEY and SVGAGI. The CDR3 loop is CASSPSVSTDTQYF. CDR3 coding DNA: TGTGCCAGCAGTCCCTCTGTCAGCACAGATACGCAGTATTTT.

This clone came up once. The J gene is TRBJ2-1, the V gene TRBV5-1; 7 bases agree with TRBD1. The CDR3 covers 16 residues. Germline V lookup: CDR1 SGHRS, CDR2 YFSETQ. Trimming removed 1 base from V and 2 bases from J; junction bases left unmatched: 6. CDR3 amino acids: CASSLNGQDAYNEQFF. The CDR3 DNA sequence: TGCGCCAGCAGCTTGAACGGACAGGACGCCTACAATGAGCAGTTCTTC.